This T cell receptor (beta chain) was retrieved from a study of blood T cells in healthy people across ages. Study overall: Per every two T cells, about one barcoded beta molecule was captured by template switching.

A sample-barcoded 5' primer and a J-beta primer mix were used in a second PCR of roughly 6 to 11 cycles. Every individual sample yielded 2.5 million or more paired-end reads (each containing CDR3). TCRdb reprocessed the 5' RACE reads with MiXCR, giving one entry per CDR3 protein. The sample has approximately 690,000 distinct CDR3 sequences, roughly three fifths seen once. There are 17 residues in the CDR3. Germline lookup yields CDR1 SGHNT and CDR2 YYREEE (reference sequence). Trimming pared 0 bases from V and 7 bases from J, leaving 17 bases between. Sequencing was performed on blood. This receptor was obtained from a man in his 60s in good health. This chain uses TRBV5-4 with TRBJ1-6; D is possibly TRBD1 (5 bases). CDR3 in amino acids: CASSLGGAGIGNSPLHF. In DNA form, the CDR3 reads TGTGCCAGCAGCTTGGGAGGGGCAGGGATAGGGAATTCACCCCTCCACTTT.